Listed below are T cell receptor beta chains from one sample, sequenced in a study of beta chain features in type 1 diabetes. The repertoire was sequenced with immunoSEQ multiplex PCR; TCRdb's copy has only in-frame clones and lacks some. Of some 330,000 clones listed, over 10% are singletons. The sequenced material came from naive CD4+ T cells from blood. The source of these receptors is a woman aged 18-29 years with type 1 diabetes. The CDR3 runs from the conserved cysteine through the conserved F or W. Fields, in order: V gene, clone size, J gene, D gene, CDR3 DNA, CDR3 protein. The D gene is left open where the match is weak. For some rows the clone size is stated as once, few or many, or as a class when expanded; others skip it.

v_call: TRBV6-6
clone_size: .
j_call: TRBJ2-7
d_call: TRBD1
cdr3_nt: TGTGCCAGCAGTACCTTACAGGGGTCCTACGAGCAGTACTTC
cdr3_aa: CASSTLQGSYEQYF

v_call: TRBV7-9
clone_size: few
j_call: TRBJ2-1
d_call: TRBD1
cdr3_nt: TGTGCCAGCAGCCGGGGACAGGGGTCCTACAATGAGCAGTTCTTC
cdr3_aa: CASSRGQGSYNEQFF

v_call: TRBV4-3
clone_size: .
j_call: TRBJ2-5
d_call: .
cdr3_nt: TGCGCCAGCAGCCAAGCTCAGGCCCAAGAGACCCAGTACTTC
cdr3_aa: CASSQAQAQETQYF

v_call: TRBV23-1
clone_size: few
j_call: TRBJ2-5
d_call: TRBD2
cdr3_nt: TGCGCCAGCAGTCATTCTAGCGGGGGCCGTTACTCCTACCAAGAGACCCAGTACTTC
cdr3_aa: CASSHSSGGRYSYQETQYF

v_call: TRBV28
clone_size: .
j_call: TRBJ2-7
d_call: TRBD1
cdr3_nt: TGTGCCAGCAGTTCCCCGGGACAGGGCTACGAGCAGTACTTC
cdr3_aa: CASSSPGQGYEQYF

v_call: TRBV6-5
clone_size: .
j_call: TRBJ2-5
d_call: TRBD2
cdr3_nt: TGTGCCAGCACTGAAGACTGGGGCGGGAGGACCCAGTACTTC
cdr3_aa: CASTEDWGGRTQYF

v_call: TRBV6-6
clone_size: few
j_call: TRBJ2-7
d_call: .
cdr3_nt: TGTGCCAGCAGTTTGACAGCCGTGCCCTACGAGCAGTACTTC
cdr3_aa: CASSLTAVPYEQYF

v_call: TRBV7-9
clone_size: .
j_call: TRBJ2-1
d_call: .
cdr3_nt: TGTGCCAGCAGCCTCGTAGGCGGGACTCGTAATGAGCAGTTCTTC
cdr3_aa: CASSLVGGTRNEQFF

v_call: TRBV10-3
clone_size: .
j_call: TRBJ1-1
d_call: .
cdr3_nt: TGTGCCATCAGTGAGTTATTCGAGGGTGAAGCTTTCTTT
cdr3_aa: CAISELFEGEAFF

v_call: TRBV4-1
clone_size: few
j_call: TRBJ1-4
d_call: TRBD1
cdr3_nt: TGCGCCAGCAGCCCGTTTGACAGGGGGCGATCTAATGAAAAACTGTTTTTT
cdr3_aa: CASSPFDRGRSNEKLFF

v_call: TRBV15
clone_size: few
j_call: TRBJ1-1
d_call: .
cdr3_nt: TGTGCCACCAGCTACAGGGAGAACACTGAAGCTTTCTTT
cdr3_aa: CATSYRENTEAFF

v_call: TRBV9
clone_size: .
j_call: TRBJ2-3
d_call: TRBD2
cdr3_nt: TGTGCCAGCAGCGTCCCAGCGGGAGTTGGCACAGATACGCAGTATTTT
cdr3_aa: CASSVPAGVGTDTQYF

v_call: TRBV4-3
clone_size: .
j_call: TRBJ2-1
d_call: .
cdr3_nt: TGCGCCAGCAGCCTGGGGGCCGCCAGCTCCTACAATGAGCAGTTCTTC
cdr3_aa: CASSLGAASSYNEQFF

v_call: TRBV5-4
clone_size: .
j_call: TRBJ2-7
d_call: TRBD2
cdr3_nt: TGTGCCAGCAGCTTGGATACTAGCGGGAGGTACGAGCAGTACTTC
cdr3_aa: CASSLDTSGRYEQYF

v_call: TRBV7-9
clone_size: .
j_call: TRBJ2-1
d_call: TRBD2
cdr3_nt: TGTGCCAGCACCCTGGCTAGCGGGACCCATGAGCAGTTCTTC
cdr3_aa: CASTLASGTHEQFF

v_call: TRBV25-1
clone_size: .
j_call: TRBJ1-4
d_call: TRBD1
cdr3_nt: TGTGCCAGCAGAACTGACAGGGGAAATGAAAAACTGTTTTTT
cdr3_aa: CASRTDRGNEKLFF

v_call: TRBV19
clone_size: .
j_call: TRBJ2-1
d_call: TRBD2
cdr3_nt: TGTGCCAGCCGGGGACTACCGAAATACAATGAGCAGTTCTTC
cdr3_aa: CASRGLPKYNEQFF

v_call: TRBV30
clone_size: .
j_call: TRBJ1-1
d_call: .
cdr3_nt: TGTGCCTGGCGTCTTCGTGGGGGGACTGAAGCTTTCTTT
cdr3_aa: CAWRLRGGTEAFF

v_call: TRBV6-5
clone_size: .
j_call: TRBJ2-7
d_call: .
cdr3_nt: TGTGCCAGCAGTTACGGTCCGGGAGTTACCTACGAGCAGTACTTC
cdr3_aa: CASSYGPGVTYEQYF

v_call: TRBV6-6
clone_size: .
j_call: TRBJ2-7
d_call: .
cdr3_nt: TGTGCCAGCAGAAACAGACAGCATAGCAGCTACGAGCAGTACTTC
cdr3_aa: CASRNRQHSSYEQYF

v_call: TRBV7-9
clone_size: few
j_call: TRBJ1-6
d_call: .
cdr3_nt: TGTGCCAGCAGCCCGTATGGGGCAGGGACGTCGGGAGATTCACCCCTCCACTTT
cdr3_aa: CASSPYGAGTSGDSPLHF

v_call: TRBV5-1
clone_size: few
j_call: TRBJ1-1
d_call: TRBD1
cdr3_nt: TGCGCCAGCAGCTCTTTGGGACAGGGTGGAACTGAAGCTTTCTTT
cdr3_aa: CASSSLGQGGTEAFF

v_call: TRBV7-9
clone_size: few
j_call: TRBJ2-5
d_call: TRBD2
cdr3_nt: TGTGCCAGCAGCCATAACTCCCGATCTAGCGGGGGGACCCAGTACTTC
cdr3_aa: CASSHNSRSSGGTQYF

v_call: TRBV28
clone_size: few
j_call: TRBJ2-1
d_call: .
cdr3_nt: TGTGCCAGCAGTTTCGCCTTGATGGGGGGGCAGTTCTTC
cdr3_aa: CASSFALMGGQFF

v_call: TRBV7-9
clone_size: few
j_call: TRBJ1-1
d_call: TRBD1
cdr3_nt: TGTGCCAGCAGCTCGGGACAGGGACGCACTGAAGCTTTCTTT
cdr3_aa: CASSSGQGRTEAFF

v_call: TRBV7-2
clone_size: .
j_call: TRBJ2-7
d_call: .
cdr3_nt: TGTGCCAGCAGCTTACCCGGGTTTAACGAGCAGTACTTC
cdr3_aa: CASSLPGFNEQYF

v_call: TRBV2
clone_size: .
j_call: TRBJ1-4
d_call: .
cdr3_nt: TGTGCCAGCATAGCTAACAGGAAGAGGACTAATGAAAAACTGTTTTTT
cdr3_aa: CASIANRKRTNEKLFF

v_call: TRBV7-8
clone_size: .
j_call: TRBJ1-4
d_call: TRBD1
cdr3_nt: TGTGCCAGCAGTCGGGACAGAGTTAATGAAAAACTGTTTTTT
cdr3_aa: CASSRDRVNEKLFF

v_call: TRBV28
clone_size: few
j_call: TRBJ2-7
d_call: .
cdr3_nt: TGTGCCAGCAGCTCCCAAGGGAGCGAGCAGTACTTC
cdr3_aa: CASSSQGSEQYF

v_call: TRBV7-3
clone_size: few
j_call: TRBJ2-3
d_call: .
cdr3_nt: TGTGCCAGCAGCTTAGCGGGGTACACAGATACGCAGTATTTT
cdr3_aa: CASSLAGYTDTQYF

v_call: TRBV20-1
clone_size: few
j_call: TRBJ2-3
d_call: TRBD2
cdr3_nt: TGCAGTGCTGCTCCGGCGGGAGGGCAGTATTTT
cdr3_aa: CSAAPAGGQYF

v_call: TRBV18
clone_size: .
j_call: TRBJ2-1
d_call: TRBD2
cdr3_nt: TGTGCCAGCTCACGAGCTCGCGGCCGGGGTAGCGGGGACAATGAGCAGTTCTTC
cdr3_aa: CASSRARGRGSGDNEQFF

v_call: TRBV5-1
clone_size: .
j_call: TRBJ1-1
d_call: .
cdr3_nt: TGCGCCAGCAGCTTTTCAGTGAACACTGAAGCTTTCTTT
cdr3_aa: CASSFSVNTEAFF

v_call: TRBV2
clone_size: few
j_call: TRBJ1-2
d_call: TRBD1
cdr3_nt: TGTGCCAGCAGTGCACAGGGGGTTCGTTATGGCTACACCTTC
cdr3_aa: CASSAQGVRYGYTF

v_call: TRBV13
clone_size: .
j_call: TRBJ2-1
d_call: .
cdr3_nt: TGTGCCAGCAGCTCAGCGGGGACATACAATGAGCAGTTCTTC
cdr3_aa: CASSSAGTYNEQFF